The source of this T cell receptor beta chain is a study of cytomegalovirus exposure and HLA in healthy donors. Overall study results and limits: Researchers reported that a few CMV-associated chains were confirmed in vitro as CMV antigen-specific. Most TCR sequences showed up rarely, but some public TCRs showed up in many donors. According to a later analysis, TCR clusters from the first cohort tended to co-occur in the 120 or so validation repertoires. TCR beta chains numbering some 160 were designated cytomegalovirus-associated.

The protocol was immunoSEQ multiplex PCR, while the TCRdb copy is restricted to in-frame clones and leaves out a portion. This sample has 150,000 to 200,000 clones, with about 80% found just once. A note on this clone: Its specificity is unknown.

The sequenced sample consisted of PBMCs. The origin of this receptor is a woman aged 18-35 years in good health and CMV-seropositive.

The CDR3 protein is CATSRDRSYEQYF. CDR3 bases: TGTGCCACCAGCAGAGACAGATCCTACGAGCAGTACTTC. This chain links TRBV15 with TRBJ2-7; no reliable D call. Trimming took 0 bases from V and 1 from J, leaving 4 bases between them. This CDR3 has 13 amino acids. CDR1 LNHNV and CDR2 YYDKDF come from the germline V gene (reference sequence).